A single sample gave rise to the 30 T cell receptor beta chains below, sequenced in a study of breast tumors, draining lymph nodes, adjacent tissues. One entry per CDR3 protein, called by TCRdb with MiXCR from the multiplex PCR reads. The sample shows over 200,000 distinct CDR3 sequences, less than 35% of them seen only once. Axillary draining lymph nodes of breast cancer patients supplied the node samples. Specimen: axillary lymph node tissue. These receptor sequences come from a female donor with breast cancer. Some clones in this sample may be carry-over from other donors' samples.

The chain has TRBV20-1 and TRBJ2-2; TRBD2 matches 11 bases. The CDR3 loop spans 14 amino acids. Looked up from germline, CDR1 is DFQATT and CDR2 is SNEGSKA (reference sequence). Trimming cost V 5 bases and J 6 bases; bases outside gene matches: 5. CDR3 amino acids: CSAGTSGSPGELFF. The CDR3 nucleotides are TGCAGTGCTGGAACTAGCGGGAGCCCCGGGGAGCTGTTTTTT.

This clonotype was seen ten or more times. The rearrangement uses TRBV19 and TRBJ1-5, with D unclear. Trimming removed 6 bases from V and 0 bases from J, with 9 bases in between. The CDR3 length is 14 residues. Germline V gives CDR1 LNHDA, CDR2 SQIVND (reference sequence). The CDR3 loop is CASREGPSNQPQHF. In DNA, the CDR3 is TGTGCCAGTAGGGAAGGACCTAGCAATCAGCCCCAGCATTTT.

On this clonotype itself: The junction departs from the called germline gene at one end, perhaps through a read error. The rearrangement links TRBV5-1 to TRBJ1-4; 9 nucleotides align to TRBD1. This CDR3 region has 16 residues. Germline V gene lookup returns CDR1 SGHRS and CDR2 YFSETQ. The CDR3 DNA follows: TGCGTCAGCAGTTCGGGACAGGGCCCAACCAATGAAAAACTGTTTTTT. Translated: CVSSSGQGPTNEKLFF.

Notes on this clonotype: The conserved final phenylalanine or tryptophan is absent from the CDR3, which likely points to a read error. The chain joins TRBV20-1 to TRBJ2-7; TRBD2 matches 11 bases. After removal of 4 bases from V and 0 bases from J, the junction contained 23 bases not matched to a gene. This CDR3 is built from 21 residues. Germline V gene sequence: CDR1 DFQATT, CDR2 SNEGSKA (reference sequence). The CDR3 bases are TGCAGTGCTACCACTAGCGGGAGTTGGGCACTCGGGCCCACCGGCTCCTACGAGCAGTACCTC. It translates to CSATTSGSWALGPTGSYEQYL.

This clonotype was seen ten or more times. CDR3 sequence: CASSLVGRDGQYF. The DNA of the CDR3 is TGTGCCAGCAGCTTAGTGGGGCGGGATGGGCAGTACTTC. This sequence joins TRBV7-6 and TRBJ2-7; possible D gene TRBD2, 6 bases. Germline lookup yields CDR1 SGHVS and CDR2 FNYEAQ. This CDR3 is built from 13 residues. Trimming stripped 1 base from V and 9 bases from J, with 13 bases between.

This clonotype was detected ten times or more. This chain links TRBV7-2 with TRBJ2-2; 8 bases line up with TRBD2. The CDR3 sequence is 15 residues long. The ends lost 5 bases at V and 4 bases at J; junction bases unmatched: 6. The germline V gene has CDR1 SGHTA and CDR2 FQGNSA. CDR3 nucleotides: TGTGCCAGCAGCGCCGGGGGGGCAGGCACCGGGGAGCTGTTTTTT. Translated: CASSAGGAGTGELFF.

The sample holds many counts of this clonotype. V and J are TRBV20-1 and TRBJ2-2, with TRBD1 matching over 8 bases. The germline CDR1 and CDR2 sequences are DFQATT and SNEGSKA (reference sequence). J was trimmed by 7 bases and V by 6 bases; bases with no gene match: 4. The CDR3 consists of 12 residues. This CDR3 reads CSARQGIGELFF. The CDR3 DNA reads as TGCAGTGCCCGACAGGGGATCGGGGAGCTGTTTTTT.

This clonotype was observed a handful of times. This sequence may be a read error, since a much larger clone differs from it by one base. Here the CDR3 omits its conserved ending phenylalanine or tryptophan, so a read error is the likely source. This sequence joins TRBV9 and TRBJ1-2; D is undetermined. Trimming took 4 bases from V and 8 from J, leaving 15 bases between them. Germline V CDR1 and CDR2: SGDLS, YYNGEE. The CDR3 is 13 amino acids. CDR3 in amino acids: CASSPPSGRGYTS. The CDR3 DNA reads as TGTGCCAGCAGCCCCCCCAGTGGACGAGGCTACACCTCC.

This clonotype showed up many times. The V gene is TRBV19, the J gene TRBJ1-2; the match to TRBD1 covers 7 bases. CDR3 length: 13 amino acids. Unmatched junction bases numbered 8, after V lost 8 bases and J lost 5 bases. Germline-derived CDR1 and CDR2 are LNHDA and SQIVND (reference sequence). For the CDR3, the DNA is TGTGCCAGTTCCACCAGGGGGGATTATGGCTACACCTTC. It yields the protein CASSTRGDYGYTF.

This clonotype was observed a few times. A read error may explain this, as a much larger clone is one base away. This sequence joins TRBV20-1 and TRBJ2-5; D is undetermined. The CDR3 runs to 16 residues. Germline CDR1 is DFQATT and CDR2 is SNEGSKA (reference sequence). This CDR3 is CSAIPAARSNQGTQYF. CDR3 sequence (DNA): TGCAGTGCTATTCCCGCTGCGAGATCTAACCAAGGGACCCAGTACTTC.

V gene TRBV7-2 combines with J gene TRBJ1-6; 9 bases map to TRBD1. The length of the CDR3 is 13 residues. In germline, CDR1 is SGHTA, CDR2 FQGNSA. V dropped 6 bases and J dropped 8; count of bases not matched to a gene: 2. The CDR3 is CASRGQGYSPLHF. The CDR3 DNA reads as TGTGCCAGCAGGGGACAGGGCTATTCACCCCTCCACTTT.

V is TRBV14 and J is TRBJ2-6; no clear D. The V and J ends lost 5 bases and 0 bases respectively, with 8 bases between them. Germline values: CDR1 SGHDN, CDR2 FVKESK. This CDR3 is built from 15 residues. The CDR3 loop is CASSSTHSGANVLTF. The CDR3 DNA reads TGTGCCAGCAGCTCGACTCACTCTGGGGCCAACGTCCTGACTTTC.

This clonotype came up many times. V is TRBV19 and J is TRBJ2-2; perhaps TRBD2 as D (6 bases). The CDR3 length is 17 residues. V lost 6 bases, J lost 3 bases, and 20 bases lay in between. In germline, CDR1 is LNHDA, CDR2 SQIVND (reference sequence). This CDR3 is CASRTGTGDPDTGELFF. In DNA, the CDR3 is TGTGCCAGTAGGACCGGGACGGGAGATCCGGACACCGGGGAGCTGTTTTTT.

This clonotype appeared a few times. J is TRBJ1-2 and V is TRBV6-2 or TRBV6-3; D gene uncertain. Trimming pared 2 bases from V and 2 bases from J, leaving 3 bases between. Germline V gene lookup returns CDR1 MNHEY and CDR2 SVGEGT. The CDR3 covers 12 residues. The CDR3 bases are TGTGCCAGCAGTTACGGGAACTATGGCTACACCTTC. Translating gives CASSYGNYGYTF.

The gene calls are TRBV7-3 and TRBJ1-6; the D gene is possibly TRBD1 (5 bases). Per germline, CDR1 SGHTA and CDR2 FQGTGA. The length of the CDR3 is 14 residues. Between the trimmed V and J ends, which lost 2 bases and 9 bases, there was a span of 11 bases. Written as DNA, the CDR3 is TGTGCCAGCAGCTTAGGGGCAGGATGTTCACCCCTCCACTTT. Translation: CASSLGAGCSPLHF.

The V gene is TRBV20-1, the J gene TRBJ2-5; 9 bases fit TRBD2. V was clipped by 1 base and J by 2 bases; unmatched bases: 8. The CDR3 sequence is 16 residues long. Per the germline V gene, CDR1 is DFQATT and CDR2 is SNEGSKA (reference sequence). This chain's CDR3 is CSARGASGASQETQYF. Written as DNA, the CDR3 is TGCAGTGCTAGAGGCGCTAGCGGGGCTAGTCAAGAGACCCAGTACTTC.

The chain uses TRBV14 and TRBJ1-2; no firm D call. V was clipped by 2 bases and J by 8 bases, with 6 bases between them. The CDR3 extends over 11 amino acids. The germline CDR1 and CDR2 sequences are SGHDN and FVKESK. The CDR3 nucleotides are TGTGCCAGCAGCCAATATAGCGGCTACACCTTC. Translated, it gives CASSQYSGYTF. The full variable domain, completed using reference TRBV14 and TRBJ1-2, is EAGVTQFPSHSVIEKGQTVTLRCDPISGHDNLYWYRRVMGKEIKFLLHFVKESKQDESGMPNNRFLAERTGGTYSTLKVQPAELEDSGVYFCASSQYSGYTFGSGTRLTVV.

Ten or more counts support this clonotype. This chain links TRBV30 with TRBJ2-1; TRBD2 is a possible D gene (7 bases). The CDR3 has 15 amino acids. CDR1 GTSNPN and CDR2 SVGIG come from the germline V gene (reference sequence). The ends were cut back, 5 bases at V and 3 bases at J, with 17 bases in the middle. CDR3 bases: TGTGCCTGGGACCTGGGGGGGGCGGTCTACAATGAGCAGTTCTTC. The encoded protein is CAWDLGGAVYNEQFF. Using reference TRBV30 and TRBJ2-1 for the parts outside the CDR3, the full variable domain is SQTIHQWPATLVQPVGSPLSLECTVEGTSNPNLYWYRQAAGRGLQLLFYSVGIGQISSEVPQNLSASRPQDRQFILSSKKLLLSDSGFYLCAWDLGGAVYNEQFFGPGTRLTVL.

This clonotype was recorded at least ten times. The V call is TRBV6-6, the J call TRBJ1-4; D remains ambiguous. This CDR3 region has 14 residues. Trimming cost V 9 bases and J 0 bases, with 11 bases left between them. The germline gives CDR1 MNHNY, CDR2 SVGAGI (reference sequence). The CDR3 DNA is TGTGCCAGTACAGATGATGCAACTAATGAAAAACTGTTTTTT. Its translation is CASTDDATNEKLFF.

The CDR3, as DNA: TGTGCCAGCAGTGCTAGCGGGAGGGCCTACGAGCAGTACTTC. Translated: CASSASGRAYEQYF. The chain carries TRBV6-1 and TRBJ2-7, with TRBD2 matching 12 bases. Germline assignment: CDR1 MNHNS and CDR2 SASEGT. V dropped 4 bases and J dropped 2; count of bases not matched to a gene: 0. The CDR3 runs 14 residues.

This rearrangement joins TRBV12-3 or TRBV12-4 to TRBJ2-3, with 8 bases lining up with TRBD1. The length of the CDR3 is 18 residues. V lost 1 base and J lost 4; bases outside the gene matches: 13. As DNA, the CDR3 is TGTGCCAGCAGTTTAGAGGGCAGGGGGCTCCTTTACGCAGATACGCAGTATTTT. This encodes CASSLEGRGLLYADTQYF.

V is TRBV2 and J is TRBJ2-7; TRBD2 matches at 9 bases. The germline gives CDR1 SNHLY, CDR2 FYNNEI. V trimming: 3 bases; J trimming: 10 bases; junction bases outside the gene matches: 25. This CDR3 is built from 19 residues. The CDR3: CASSDPTSGDYSSYNDQYF. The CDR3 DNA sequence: TGTGCCAGCAGTGACCCGACTAGCGGCGACTATTCCTCCTACAATGACCAGTACTTC. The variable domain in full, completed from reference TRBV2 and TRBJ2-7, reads EPEVTQTPSHQVTQMGQEVILRCVPISNHLYFYWYRQILGQKVEFLVSFYNNEISEKSEIFDDQFSVERPDGSNFTLKIRSTKLEDSAMYFCASSDPTSGDYSSYNDQYFGPGTRLTVT.

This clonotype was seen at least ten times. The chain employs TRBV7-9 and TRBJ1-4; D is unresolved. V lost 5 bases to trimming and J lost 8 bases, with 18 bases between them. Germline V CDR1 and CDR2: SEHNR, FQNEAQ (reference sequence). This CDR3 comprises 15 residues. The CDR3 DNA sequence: TGTGCCAGCAGCCGTCGGCGGGCAGAGGGCGAAAAACTGTTTTTT. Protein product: CASSRRRAEGEKLFF.

The CDR3 nucleotides read TGTGCCAGCAGCGCTATGAACACTGAAGCTTTCTTT. It codes for CASSAMNTEAFF. The chain combines TRBV7-6 with TRBJ1-1, with D uncertain. The CDR3 sequence is 12 residues long. From germline, CDR1 is SGHVS and CDR2 FNYEAQ. Trimming pared 5 bases from V and 0 bases from J, leaving 4 bases between.

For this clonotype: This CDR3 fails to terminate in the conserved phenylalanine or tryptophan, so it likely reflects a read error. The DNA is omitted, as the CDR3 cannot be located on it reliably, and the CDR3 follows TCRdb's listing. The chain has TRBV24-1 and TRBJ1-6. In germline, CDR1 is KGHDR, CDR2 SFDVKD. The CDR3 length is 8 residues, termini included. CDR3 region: CATSDSDL.

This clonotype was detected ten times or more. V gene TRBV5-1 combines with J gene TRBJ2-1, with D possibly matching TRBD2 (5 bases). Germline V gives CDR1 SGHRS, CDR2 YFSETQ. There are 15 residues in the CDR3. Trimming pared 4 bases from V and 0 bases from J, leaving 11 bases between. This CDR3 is CASSHPGSSYNEQFF. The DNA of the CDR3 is TGCGCCAGCAGCCACCCGGGGAGCTCCTACAATGAGCAGTTCTTC.

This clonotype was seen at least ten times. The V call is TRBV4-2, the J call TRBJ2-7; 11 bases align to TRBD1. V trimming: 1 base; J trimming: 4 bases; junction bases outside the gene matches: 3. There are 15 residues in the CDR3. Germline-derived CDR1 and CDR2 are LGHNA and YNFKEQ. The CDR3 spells CASSQGTGGKYEQYF. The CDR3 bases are TGTGCCAGCAGCCAAGGGACAGGGGGCAAGTACGAGCAGTACTTC.

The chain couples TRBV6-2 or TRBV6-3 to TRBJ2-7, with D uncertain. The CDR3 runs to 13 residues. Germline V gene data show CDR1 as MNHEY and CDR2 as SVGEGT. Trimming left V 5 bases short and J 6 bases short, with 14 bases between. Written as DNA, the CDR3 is TGTGCCAGCAGTATTATTAAAGTCGGCGAGCAGTACTTC. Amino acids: CASSIIKVGEQYF.

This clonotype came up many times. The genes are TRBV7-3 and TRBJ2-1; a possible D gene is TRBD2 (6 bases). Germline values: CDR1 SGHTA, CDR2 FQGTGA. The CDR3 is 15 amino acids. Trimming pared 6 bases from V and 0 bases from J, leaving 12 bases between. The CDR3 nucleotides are TGTGCCAGCAGTATCGGGAGTAGCTCCTACAATGAGCAGTTCTTC. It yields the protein CASSIGSSSYNEQFF.

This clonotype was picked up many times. The CDR3 sequence is CASSEARGNNEKLFF. CDR3 in DNA: TGTGCCAGCAGTGAAGCCAGGGGAAACAATGAAAAACTGTTTTTT. The rearrangement joins TRBV25-1 to TRBJ1-4; D is possibly TRBD1 (6 bases). The CDR3 is 15 residues long. Germline CDR1 MGHDK, CDR2 SYGVNS. V was cut by 2 bases and J by 5 bases, with 12 bases left in between.